What follows describes a single TCR beta chain. Antigen: not known. Sequencing used immunoSEQ multiplex PCR; TCRdb keeps in-frame clones, though not all of them. The sample includes a few hundred thousand clones, roughly 96% seen only once; the top ten take 0.09% to 0.13%. Naive CD8 cells, CD45RO-negative and positively selected for CCR7, excluded terminally differentiated effector memory CD45RA+ cells. This specimen belongs to a study of shared clonotypes between healthy human individuals. General study points: Rarefaction curves obtained for sorted subsets showed sequencing incomplete despite large depth.

Sequenced input: naive CD8+ T cells sorted from blood. This clonotype originated in a woman in her thirties in good health.

The CDR3 region is CASTRSGANVLTF. The CDR3 nucleotides read TGTGCCAGCACTCGCTCTGGGGCCAACGTCCTGACTTTC. The V call is TRBV28, the J call TRBJ2-6; no reliable D call. This CDR3 is built from 13 residues. Trimming shortened V by 7 bases and J by 0 bases, and 4 bases separated the two germline ends. Germline CDR1 and CDR2: MDHEN and SYDVKM.